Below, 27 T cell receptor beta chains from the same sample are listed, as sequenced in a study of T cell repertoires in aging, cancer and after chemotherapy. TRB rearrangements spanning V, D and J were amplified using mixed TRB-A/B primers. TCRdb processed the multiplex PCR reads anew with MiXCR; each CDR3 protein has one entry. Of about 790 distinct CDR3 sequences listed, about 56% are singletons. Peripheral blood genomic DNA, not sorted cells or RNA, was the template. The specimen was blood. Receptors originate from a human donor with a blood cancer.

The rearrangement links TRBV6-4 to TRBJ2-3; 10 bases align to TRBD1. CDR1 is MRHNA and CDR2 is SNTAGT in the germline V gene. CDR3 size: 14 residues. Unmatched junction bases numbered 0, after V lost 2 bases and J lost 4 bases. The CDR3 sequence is CASSDGQGADTQYF. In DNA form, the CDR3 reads TGTGCCAGCAGTGACGGACAGGGGGCAGATACGCAGTATTTT.

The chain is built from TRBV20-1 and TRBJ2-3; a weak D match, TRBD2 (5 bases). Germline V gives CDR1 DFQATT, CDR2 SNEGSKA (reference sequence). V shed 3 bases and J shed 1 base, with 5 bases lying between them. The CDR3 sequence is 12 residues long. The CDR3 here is CSARGGTDTQYF. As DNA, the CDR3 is TGCAGTGCTAGGGGAGGCACAGATACGCAGTATTTT.

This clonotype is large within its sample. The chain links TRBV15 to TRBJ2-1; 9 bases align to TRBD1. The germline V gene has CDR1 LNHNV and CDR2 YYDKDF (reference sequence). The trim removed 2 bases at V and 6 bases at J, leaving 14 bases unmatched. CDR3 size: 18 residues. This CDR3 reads CATSRFFAPGQGSNEQFF. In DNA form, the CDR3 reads TGTGCCACCAGCAGATTCTTCGCTCCGGGACAGGGATCCAATGAGCAGTTCTTC.

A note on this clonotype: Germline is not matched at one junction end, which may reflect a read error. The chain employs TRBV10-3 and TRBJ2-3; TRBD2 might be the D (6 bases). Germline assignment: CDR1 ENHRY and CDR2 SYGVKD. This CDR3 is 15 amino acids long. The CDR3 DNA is TGTGCCAGCAGTGATGTTGGGGGGAGTGCAGAAACGCTGTATTTT. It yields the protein CASSDVGGSAETLYF.

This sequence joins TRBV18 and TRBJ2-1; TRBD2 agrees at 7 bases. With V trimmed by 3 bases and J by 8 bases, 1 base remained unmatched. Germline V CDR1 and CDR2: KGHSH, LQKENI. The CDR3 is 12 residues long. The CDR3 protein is CASSPGGDEQFF. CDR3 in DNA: TGTGCCAGCTCACCGGGGGGGGATGAGCAGTTCTTC.

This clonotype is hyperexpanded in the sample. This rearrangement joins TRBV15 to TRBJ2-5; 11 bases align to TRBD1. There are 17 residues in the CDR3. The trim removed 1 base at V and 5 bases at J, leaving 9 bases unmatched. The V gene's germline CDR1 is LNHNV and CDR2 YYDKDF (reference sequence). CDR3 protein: CATSRVSRTGGAETQYF. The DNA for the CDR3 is TGTGCCACCAGCAGAGTCTCACGGACAGGGGGCGCGGAGACCCAGTACTTC.

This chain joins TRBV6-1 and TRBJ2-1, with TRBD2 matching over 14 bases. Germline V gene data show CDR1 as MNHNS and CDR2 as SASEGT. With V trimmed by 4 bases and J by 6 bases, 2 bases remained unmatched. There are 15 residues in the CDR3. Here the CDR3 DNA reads TGTGCCAGCAGTGGACTAGCGGGAGGGCCCAATGAGCAGTTCTTC. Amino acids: CASSGLAGGPNEQFF.

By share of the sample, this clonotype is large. CDR3 in amino acids: CASSLGLAGGDEQFF. The CDR3 DNA is TGTGCCAGCAGCTTGGGACTAGCGGGAGGGGATGAGCAGTTCTTC. The genes are TRBV7-9 and TRBJ2-1; 16 positions match TRBD2. CDR3 length: 15 residues. Germline V gene lookup returns CDR1 SEHNR and CDR2 FQNEAQ (reference sequence). Trimming cost V 3 bases and J 8 bases; bases outside gene matches: 1.

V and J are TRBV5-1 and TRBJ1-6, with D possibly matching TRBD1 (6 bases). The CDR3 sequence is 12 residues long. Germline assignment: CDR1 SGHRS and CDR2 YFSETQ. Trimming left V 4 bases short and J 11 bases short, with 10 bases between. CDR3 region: CASSPQGTPLHF. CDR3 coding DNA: TGCGCCAGCAGCCCGCAGGGGACACCCCTCCACTTT. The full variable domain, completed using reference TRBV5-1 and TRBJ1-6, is KAGVTQTPRYLIKTRGQQVTLSCSPISGHRSVSWYQQTPGQGLQFLFEYFSETQRNKGNFPGRFSGRQFSNSRSEMNVSTLELGDSALYLCASSPQGTPLHFGNGTRLTVT.

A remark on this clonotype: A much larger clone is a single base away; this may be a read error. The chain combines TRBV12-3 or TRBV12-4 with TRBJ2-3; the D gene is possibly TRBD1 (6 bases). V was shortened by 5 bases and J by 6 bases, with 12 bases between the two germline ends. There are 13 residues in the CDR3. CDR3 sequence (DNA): TGTGCCAGCAGTCTTGACAGGAGTGATACGCAGTATTTT. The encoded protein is CASSLDRSDTQYF.

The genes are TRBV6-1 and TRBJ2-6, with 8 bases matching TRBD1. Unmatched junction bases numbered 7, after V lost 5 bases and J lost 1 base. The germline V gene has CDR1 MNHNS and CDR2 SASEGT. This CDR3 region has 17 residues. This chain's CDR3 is CASSSRGRISGANVLTF. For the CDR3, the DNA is TGTGCCAGCAGTAGCAGGGGGCGCATATCTGGGGCCAACGTCCTGACTTTC.

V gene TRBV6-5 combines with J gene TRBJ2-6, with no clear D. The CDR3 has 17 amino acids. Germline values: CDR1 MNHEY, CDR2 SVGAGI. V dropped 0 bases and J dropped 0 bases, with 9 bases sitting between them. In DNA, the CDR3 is TGTGCCAGCAGTTACTCTGAATCGAGCTCTGGGGCCAACGTCCTGACTTTC. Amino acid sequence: CASSYSESSSGANVLTF.

CDR3 nucleotides: TGTGCCAGCAGTTCCGGGAGGGCTGGATACGAGCAGTACTTC. Translated, it gives CASSSGRAGYEQYF. The chain combines TRBV6-1 with TRBJ2-7, with TRBD2 matching over 8 bases. CDR1 and CDR2 (germline): MNHNS, SASEGT. CDR3 length equals 14 residues. With 5 bases clipped from V and 4 bases from J, the junction kept 7 bases outside the gene matches.

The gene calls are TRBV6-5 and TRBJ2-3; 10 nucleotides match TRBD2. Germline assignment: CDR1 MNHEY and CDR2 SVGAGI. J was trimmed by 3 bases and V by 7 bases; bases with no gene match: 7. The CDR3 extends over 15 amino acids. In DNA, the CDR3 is TGTGCCAGCAACGTAGCGGGAGGCAGTACAGATACGCAGTATTTT. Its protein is CASNVAGGSTDTQYF.

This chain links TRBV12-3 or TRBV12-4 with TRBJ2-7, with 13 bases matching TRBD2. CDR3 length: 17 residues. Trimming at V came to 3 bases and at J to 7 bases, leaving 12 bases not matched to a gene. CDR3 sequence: CASSLGRTSGRAREQYF. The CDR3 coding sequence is TGTGCCAGCAGTTTGGGCAGAACTAGCGGGAGGGCACGAGAGCAGTACTTC.

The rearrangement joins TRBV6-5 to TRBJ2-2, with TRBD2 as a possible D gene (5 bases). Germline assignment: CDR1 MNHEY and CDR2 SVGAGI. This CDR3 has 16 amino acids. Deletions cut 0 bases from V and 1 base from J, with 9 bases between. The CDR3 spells CASSYSGKGNTGELFF. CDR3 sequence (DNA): TGTGCCAGCAGTTACTCCGGGAAAGGGAACACCGGGGAGCTGTTTTTT.

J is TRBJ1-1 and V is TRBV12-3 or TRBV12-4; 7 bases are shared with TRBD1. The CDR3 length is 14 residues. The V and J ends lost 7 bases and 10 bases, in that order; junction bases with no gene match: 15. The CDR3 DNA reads TGTGCCAGCAAACCGGGACAGTCTCCCCGTGCAGCTTTCTTT. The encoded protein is CASKPGQSPRAAFF.

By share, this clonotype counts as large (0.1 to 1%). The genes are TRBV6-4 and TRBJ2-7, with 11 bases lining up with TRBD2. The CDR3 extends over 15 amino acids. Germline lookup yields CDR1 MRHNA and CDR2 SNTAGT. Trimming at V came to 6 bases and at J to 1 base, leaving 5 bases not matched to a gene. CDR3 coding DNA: TGTGCCAGCAGAAATACTAGCGGGGGTTCCTACGAGCAGTACTTC. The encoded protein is CASRNTSGGSYEQYF.

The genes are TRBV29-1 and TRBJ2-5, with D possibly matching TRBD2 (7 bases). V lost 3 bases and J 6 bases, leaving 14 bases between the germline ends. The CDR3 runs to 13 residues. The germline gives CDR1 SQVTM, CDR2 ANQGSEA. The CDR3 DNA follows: TGCAGCGTTGACAGCGGGACACAGAAGACCCAGTACTTC. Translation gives CSVDSGTQKTQYF.

The CDR3 DNA is TGTGCCACCAGCCCAAGCAGGACTAGCGGGAGCGAGCAGTTCTTC. Residues: CATSPSRTSGSEQFF. The V call is TRBV15, the J call TRBJ2-1; 13 positions match TRBD2. This CDR3 is built from 15 residues. V lost 5 bases, J lost 10 bases, and 8 bases stayed unmatched. Germline CDR1 LNHNV, CDR2 YYDKDF (reference sequence).

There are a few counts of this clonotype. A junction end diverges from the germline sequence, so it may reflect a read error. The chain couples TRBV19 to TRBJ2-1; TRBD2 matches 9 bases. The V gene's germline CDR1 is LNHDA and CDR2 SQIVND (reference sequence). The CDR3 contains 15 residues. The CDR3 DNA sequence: TGTGCCAGTAGTATAGTAGCGGGGGCCTACAATGAGCAGTTCTTT. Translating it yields CASSIVAGAYNEQFF.

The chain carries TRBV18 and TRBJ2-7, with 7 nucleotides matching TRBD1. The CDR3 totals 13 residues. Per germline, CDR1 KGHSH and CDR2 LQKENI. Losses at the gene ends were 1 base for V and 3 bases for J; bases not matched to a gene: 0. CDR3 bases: TGTGCCAGCTCACCACGGGACAGCTACGAGCAGTACTTC. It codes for CASSPRDSYEQYF.

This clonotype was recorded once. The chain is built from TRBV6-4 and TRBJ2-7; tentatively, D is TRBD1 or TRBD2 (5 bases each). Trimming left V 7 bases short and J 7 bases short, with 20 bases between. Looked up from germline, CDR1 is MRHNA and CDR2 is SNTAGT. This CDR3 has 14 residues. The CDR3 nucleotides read TGTGCCAGCATGAGGGACGGTACTACCGGGGAGCAGTACTTC. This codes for CASMRDGTTGEQYF.

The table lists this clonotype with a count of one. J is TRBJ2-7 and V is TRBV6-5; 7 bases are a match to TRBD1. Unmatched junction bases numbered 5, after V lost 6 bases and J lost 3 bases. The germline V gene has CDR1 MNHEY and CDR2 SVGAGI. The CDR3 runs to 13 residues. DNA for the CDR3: TGTGCCAGCAGCCAATACAGGGGCTACGAGCAGTACTTC. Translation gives CASSQYRGYEQYF.

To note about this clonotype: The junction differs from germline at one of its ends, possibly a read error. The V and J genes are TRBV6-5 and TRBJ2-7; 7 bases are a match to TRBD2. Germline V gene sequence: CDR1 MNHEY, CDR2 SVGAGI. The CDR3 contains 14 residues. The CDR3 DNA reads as TGTGCCAGCAGTGACTCTAGCGGCTCCTACGAGCAGTACTTC. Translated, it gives CASSDSSGSYEQYF.

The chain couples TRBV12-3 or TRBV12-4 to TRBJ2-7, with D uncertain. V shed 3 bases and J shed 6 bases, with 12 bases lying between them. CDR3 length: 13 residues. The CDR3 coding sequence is TGTGCCAGCAGTTTCGAGGTATGGGGCGAGCAGTACTTC. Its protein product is CASSFEVWGEQYF.

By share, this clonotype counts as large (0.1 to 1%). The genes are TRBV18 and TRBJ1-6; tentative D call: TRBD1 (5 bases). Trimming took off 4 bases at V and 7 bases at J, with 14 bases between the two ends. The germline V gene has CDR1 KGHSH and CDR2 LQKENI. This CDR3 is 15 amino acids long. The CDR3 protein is CASSHPGPKNSPLHF. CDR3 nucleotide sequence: TGTGCCAGCTCACACCCGGGACCGAAAAATTCACCCCTCCACTTT.